This T cell receptor beta chain is drawn from a study of T cells after yellow fever vaccination. General study points: Post-booster repertoires contained most primary-vaccination clones again (about 95% CD4, 85% to 90% CD8). Peaking faster, on day 5 versus 15, the secondary response was nonetheless weaker.

Comment on this clonotype: Antigen specificity is unknown.

After removal of 5 bases from V and 6 bases from J, the junction contained 10 bases not matched to a gene. The germline V gene encodes CDR1 GTSNPN and CDR2 SVGIG (reference sequence). This CDR3 spans 14 amino acids. TCRdb reprocessed the 5' RACE reads via MiXCR and lists one record per CDR3 protein. The data show 100,000 to 150,000 distinct CDR3 sequences, with about 7% seen just once and around 2.7% held by the top ten. The material was CD4+ T cells sorted from PBMCs, obtained 9 to 10 days after the first yellow fever vaccination. The rearrangement links TRBV30 to TRBJ2-3; TRBD2 matches 8 bases. This TCR was sampled from a man aged 18-30 years who received the YFV17D yellow fever vaccine. As DNA, the CDR3 is TGTGCCTGGGGTAGGGTAGCGGGGCGGGATACGCAGTATTTT. It encodes CAWGRVAGRDTQYF.